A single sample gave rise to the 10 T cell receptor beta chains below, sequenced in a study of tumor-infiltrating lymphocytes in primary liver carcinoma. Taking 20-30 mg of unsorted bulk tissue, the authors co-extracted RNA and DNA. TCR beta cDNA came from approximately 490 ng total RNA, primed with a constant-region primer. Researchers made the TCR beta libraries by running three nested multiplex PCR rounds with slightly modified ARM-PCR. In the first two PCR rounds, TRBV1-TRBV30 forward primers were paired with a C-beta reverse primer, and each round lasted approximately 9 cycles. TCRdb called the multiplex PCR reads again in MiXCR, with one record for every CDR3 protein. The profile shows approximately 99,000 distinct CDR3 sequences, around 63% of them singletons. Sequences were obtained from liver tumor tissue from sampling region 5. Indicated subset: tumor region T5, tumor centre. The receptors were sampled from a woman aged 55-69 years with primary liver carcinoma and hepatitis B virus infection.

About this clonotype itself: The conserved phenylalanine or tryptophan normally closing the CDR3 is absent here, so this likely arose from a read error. CDR3 sequence reads: CASSEGPQMGETQYL. The CDR3 region has the DNA TGTGCCAGCAGTGAAGGGCCTCAGATGGGAGAGACCCAGTACCTC. V and J are TRBV6-1 and TRBJ2-5; D gene unclear. In germline, CDR1 is MNHNS, CDR2 SASEGT. V lost 1 base, J lost 4 bases, and 13 bases lay in between. The CDR3 loop spans 15 amino acids.

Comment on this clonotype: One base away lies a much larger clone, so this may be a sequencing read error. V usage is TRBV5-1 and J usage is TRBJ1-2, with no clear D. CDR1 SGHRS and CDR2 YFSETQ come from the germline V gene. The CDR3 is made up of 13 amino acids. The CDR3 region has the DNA TGCGACAGCAGCTTGGAGTCTACGCGGGGCTACACCTTC. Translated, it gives CDSSLESTRGYTF.

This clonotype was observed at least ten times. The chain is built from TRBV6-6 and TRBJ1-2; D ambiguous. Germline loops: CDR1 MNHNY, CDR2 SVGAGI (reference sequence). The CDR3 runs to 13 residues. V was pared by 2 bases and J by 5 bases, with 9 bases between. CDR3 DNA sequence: TGTGCCAGCAGTTACGGTAGGGAGTATGGCTACACCTTC. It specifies CASSYGREYGYTF.

CDR3 protein: CASSRDLYQETQYF. The CDR3 DNA reads TGTGCCAGTAGTCGGGACCTGTACCAAGAGACCCAGTACTTC. The chain is built from TRBV19 and TRBJ2-5; D is possibly TRBD1 or TRBD2 (5 bases each). Between the trimmed V and J ends, which lost 5 bases and 0 bases, there was a span of 10 bases. Germline loops: CDR1 LNHDA, CDR2 SQIVND (reference sequence). The length of the CDR3 is 14 residues.

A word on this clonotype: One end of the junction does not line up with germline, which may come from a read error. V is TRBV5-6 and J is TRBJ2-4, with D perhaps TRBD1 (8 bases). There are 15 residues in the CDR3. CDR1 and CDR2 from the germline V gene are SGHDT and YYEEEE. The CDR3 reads CASSLVQGGENFQYF. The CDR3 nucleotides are TGTGCCAGCAGCTTGGTACAGGGGGGGGAAAACTTTCAGTACTTC.

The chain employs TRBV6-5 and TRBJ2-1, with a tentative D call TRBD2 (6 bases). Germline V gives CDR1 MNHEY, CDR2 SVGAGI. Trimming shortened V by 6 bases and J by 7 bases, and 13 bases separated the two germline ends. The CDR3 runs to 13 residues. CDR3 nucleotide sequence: TGTGCCAGCAGACGAAGCGGGTATAATGAGCAGTTCTTC. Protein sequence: CASRRSGYNEQFF.

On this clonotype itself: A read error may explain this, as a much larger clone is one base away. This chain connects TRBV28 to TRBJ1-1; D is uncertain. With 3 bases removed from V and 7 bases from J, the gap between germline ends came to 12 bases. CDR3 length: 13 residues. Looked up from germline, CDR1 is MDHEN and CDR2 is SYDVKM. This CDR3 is CASSLLGSIEAFF. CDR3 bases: TGTGCCAGCAGTTTGTTGGGGAGCATTGAAGCTTTCTTT.

The CDR3 region is CASSGALGNQPQYF. CDR3 DNA: TGTGCCAGTTCCGGGGCTTTGGGCAATCAGCCCCAGTATTTT. V usage is TRBV6-1 and J usage is TRBJ1-5, with D perhaps assigned TRBD1 or TRBD2 (5 bases each). Gene TRBJ2-3 matches the end of the DNA better, so the J call may be wrong. CDR3 length: 14 amino acids. Germline V gene lookup returns CDR1 MNHNS and CDR2 SASEGT.

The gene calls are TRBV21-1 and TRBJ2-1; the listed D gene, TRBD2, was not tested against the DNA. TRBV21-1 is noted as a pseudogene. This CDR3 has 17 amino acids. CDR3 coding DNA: TGTTCCAGCAGCCGTCCACGTAGCGTCAGCTCCTACAATGAGCAGTTCTTC. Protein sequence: CSSSRPRSVSSYNEQFF.

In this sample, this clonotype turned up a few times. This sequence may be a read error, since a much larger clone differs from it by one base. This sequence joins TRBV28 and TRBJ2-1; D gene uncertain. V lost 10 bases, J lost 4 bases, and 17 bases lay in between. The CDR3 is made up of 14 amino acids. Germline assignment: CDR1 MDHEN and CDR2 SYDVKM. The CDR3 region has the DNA TGTGCCACTCAATGGAACCATGGGTACAATGAGCAGTTCTTC. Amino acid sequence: CATQWNHGYNEQFF.